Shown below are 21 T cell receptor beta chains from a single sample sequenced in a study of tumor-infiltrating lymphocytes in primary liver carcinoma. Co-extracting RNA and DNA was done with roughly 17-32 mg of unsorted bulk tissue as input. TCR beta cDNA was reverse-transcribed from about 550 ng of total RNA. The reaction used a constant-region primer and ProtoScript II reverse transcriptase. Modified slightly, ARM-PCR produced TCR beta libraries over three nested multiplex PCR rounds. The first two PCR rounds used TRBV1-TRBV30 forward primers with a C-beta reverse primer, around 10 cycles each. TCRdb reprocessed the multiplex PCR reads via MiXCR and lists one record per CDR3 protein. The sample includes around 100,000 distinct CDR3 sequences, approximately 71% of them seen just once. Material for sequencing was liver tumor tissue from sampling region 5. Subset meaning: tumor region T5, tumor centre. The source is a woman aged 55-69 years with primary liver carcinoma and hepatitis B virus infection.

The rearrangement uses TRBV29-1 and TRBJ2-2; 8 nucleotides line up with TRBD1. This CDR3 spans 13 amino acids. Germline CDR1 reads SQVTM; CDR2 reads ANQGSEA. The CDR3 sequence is CIARTGNTGELFF. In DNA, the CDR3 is TGCATCGCGCGGACAGGGAATACCGGGGAGCTGTTTTTT.

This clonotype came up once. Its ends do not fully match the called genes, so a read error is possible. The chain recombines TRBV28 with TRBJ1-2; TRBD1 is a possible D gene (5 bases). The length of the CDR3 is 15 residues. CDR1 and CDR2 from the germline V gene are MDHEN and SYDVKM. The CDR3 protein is CASSLVGQRYYGYTF. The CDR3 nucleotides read TGTGCCAGCAGTTTAGTGGGGCAGCGATACTATGGTTACACCTTC.

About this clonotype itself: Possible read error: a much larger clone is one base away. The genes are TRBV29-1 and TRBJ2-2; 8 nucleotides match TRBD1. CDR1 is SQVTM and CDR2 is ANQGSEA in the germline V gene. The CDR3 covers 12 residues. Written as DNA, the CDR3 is TGCAACCTCAGGGGGCGGACCGGGGAGCTGTTTTTT. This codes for CNLRGRTGELFF.

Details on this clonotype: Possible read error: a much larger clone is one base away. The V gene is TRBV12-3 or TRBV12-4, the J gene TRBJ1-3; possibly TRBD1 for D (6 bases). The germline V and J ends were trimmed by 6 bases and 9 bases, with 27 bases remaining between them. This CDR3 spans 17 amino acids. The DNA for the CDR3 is TGTGCCAGCAGCCCGCCCACAGGGAGACCTCGGGGGAGCACCATATATTTT. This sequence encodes CASSPPTGRPRGSTIYF.

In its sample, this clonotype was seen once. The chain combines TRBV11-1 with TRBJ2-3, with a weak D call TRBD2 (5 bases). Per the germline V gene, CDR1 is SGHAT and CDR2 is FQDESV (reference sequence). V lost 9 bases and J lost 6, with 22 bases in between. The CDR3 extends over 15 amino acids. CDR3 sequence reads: CARSPSWKRTDTQYF. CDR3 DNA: TGTGCCAGAAGCCCTAGCTGGAAGCGTACGGATACGCAGTATTTT.

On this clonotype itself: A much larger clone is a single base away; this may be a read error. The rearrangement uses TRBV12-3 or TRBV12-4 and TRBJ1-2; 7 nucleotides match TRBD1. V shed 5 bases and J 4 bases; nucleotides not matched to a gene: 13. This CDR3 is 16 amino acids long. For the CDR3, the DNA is TGTGCCAGCAGTCCCTCCTTACAGGGGACTTTCTATGGCTACACCTTC. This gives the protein CASSPSLQGTFYGYTF.

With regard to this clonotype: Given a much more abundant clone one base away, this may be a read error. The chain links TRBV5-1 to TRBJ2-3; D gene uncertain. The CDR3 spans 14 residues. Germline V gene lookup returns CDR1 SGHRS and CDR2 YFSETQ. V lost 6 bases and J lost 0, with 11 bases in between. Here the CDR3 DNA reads TGCGCCAGCAACCTGGAAACTAGCACAGATACGCAGTATTTT. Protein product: CASNLETSTDTQYF.

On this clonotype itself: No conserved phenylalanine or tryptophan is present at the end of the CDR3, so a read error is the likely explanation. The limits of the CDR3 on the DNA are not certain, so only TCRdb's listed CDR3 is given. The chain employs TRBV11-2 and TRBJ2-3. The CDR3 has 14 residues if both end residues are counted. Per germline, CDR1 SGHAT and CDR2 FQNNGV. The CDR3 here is CASNLIPQPDTQFL.

CDR3 region: CASGNQREGDTQYF. CDR3 sequence (DNA): TGTGCTAGCGGTAATCAGCGGGAGGGAGATACGCAGTATTTT. The chain joins TRBV12-3 or TRBV12-4 to TRBJ2-3; the match to TRBD2 covers 10 bases. The CDR3 has 14 residues.

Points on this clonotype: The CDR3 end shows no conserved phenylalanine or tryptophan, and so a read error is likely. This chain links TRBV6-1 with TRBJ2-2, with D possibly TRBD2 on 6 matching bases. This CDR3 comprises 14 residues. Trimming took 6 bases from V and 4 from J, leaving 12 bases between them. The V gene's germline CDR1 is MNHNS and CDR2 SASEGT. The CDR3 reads CASRGTLSTGELFS. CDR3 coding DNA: TGTGCCAGCAGGGGGACTCTGAGCACCGGGGAGCTGTTTTCT.

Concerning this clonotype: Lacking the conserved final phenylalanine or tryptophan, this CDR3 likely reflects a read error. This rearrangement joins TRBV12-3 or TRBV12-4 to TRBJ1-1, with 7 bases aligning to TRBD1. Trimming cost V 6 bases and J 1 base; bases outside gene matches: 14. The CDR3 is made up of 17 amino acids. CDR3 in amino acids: CASRDGTVTIPNTEAFI. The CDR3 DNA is TGTGCCAGCAGGGATGGGACAGTTACCATTCCGAACACTGAAGCTTTCATT.

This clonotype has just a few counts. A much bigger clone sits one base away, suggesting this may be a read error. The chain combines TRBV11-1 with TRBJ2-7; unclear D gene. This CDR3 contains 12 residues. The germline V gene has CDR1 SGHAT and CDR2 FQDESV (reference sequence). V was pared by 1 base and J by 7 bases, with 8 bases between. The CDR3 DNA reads TGTGCCAGCAGCTTAGACGAGAAAGAGCAGTACTTC. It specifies CASSLDEKEQYF.

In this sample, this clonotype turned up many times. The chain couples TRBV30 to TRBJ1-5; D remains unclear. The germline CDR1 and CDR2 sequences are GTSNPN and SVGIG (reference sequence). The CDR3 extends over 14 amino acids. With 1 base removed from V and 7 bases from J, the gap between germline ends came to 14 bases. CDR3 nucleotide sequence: TGTGCCTGGAGTGCGGGAAACATTTTGCAGCCCCAGCATTTT. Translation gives CAWSAGNILQPQHF.

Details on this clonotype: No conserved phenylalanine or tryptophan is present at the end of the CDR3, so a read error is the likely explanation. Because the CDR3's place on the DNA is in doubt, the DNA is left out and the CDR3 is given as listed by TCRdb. CDR3 in amino acids: CASSPGQWFTGEPFL. J is TRBJ2-2 and V is TRBV11-1; the table assigns TRBD1, which was not confirmed against the DNA. Germline V gene data show CDR1 as SGHAT and CDR2 as FQDESV (reference sequence). The CDR3 length equals 15 residues, ends included.

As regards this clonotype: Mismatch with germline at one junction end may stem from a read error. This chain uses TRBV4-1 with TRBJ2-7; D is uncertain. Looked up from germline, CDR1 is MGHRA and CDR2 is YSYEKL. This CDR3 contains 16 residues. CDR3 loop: CASNQDWLRSSYEQYF. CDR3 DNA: TGCGCCAGCAACCAAGATTGGCTCAGGAGCTCCTATGAGCAGTACTTC.

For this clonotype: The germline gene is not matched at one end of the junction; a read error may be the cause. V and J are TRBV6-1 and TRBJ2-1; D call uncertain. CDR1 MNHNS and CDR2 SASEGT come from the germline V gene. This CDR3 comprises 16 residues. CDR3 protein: CASRPGYRPSYDEQFF. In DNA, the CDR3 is TGTGCCAGCAGGCCCGGATACCGCCCTTCCTACGATGAGCAGTTCTTC.

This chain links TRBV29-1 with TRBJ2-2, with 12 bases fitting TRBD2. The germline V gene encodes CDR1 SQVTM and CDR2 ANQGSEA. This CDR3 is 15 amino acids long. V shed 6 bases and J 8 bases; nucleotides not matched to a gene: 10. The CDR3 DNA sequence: TGCAGCGTCCGGACTAGCGGGATCAAAACTGGGGAGCTGTTTTTT. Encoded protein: CSVRTSGIKTGELFF.

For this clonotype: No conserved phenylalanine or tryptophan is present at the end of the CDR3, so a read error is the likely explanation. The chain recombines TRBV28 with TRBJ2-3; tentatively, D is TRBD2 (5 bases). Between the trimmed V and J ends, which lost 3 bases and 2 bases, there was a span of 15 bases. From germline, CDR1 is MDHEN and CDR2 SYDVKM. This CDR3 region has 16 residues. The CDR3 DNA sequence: TGTGCCAGCAGTTTGTCTGGAGGCACTCTCACAGATACGCAGTATTTG. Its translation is CASSLSGGTLTDTQYL.

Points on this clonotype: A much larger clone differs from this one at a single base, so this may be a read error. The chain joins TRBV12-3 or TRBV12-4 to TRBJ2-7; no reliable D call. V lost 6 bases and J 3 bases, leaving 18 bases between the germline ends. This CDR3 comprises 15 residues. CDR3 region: CASSPPGPAGYEQYF. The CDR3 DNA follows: TGTGCCAGCAGCCCGCCCGGGCCAGCAGGCTACGAGCAGTACTTC.

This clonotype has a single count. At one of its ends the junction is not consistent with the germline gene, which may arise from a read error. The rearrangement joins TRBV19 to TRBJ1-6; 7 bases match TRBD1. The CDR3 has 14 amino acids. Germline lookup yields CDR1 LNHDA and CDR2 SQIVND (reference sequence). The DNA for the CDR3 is TGTGCCAGTAACGCCGGGACAGTCAATTCATCCCTACACTTT. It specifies CASNAGTVNSSLHF. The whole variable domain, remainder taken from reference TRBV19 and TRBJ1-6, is DGGITQSPKYLFRKEGQNVTLSCEQNLNHDAMYWYRQDPGQGLRLIYYSQIVNDFQKGDIAEGYSVSREKKESFPLTVTSAQKNPTAFYLCASNAGTVNSSLHFGNGTRLTVT.

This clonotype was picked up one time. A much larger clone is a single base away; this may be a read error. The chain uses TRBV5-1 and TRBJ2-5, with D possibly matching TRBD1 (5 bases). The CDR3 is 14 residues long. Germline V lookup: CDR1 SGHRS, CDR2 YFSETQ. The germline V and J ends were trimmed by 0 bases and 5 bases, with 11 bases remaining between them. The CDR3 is CASSLEGNRETQYF. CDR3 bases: TGCGCCAGCAGCTTGGAAGGGAACAGGGAGACCCAGTACTTC.